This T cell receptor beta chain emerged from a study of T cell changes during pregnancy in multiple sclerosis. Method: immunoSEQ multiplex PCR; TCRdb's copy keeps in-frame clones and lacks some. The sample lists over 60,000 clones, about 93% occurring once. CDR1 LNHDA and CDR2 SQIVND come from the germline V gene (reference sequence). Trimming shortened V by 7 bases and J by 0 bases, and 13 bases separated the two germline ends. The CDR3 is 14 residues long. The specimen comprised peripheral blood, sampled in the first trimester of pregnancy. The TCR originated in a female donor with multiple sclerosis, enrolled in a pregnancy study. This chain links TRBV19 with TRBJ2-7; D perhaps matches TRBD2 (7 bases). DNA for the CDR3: TGTGCCAGTAAGAGCGGGACAAACTCCTACGAGCAGTACTTC. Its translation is CASKSGTNSYEQYF.